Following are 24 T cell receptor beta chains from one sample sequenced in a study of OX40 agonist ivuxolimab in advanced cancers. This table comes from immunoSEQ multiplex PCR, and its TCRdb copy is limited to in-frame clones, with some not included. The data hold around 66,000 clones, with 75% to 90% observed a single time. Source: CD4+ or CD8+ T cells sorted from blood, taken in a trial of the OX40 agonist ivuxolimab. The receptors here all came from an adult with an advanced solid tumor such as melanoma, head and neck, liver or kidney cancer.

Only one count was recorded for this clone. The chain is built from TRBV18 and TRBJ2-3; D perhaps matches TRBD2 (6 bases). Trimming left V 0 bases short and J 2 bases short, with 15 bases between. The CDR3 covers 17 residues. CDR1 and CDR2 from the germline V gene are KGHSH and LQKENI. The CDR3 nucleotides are TGTGCCAGCTCACCACCGGGACTCCAAGAGGTCACAGATACGCAGTATTTT. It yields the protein CASSPPGLQEVTDTQYF.

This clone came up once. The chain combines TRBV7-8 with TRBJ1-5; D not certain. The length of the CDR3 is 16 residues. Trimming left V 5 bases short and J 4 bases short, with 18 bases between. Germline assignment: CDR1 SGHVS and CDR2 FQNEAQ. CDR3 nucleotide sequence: TGTGCCAGCAGCCCTCGCCCACGGGGAGAAAATCAGCCCCAGCATTTT. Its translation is CASSPRPRGENQPQHF.

CDR3 nucleotides: TGCGCCAGCAGCTTGGGTGGGGAAACCTACAATGAGCAGTTCTTC. It is translated as CASSLGGETYNEQFF. The rearrangement uses TRBV5-1 and TRBJ2-1; D call uncertain. Germline values: CDR1 SGHRS, CDR2 YFSETQ. CDR3 size: 15 residues. The ends were cut back, 0 bases at V and 2 bases at J, with 9 bases in the middle.

CDR3 coding DNA: TGTGCCAGTAGTTCCCGGGACCGACCCGTCGCCACAGATACGCAGTATTTT. This gives the protein CASSSRDRPVATDTQYF. This chain joins TRBV19 and TRBJ2-3; tentatively, D is TRBD1 or TRBD2 (5 bases each). V was shortened by 5 bases and J by 2 bases, with 20 bases between the two germline ends. The CDR3 runs 17 residues. Germline V lookup: CDR1 LNHDA, CDR2 SQIVND (reference sequence).

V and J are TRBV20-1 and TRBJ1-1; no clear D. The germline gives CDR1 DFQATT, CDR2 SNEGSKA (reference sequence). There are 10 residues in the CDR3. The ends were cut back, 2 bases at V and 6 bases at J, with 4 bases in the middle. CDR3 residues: CSARIAEAFF. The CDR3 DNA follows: TGCAGTGCTAGAATAGCTGAAGCTTTCTTT.

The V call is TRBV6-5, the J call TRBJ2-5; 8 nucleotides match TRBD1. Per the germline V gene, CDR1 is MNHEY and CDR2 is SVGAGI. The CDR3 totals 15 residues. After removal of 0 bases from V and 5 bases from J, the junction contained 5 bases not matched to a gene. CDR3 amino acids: CASSYSGQAVETQYF. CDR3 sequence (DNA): TGTGCCAGCAGTTACTCGGGACAGGCTGTGGAGACCCAGTACTTC.

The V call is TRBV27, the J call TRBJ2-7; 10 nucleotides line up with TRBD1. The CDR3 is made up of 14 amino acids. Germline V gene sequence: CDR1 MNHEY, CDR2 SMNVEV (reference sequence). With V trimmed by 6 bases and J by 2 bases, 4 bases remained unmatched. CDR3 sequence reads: CASRWGQGTYEQYF. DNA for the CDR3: TGTGCCAGCAGATGGGGACAGGGGACCTACGAGCAGTACTTC.

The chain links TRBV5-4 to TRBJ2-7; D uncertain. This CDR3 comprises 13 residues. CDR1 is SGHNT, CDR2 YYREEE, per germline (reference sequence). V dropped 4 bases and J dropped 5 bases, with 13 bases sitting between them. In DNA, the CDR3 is TGTGCCAGCAGCAGGCCCCAAGGAAACGAGCAGTACTTC. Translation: CASSRPQGNEQYF.

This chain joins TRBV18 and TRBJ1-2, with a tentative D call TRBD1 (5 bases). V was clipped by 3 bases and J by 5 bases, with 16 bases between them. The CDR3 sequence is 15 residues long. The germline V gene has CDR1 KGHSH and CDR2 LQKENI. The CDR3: CASSPRDSTSYGYTF. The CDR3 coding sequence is TGTGCCAGCTCACCCCGGGACTCGACCAGTTATGGCTACACCTTC.

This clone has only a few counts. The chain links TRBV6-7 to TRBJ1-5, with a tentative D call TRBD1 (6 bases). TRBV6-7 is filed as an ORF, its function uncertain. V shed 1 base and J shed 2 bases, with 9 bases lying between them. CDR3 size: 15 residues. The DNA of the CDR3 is TGTGCCAGCAGTTACTGGCAGGGGCGCAATCAGCCCCAGCATTTT. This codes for CASSYWQGRNQPQHF.

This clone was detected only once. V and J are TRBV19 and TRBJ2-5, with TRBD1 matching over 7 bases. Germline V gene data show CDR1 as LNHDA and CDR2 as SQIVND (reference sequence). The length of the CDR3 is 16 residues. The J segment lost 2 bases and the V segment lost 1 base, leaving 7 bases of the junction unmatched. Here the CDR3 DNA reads TGTGCCAGTAGTATAGTAACAGGGGCCCCACAAGAGACCCAGTACTTC. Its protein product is CASSIVTGAPQETQYF.

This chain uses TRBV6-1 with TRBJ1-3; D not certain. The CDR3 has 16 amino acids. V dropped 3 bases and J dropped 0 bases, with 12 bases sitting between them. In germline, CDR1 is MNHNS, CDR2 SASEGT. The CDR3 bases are TGTGCCAGCAGTGACCCCAACAGATCCTCTGGAAACACCATATATTTT. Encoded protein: CASSDPNRSSGNTIYF.

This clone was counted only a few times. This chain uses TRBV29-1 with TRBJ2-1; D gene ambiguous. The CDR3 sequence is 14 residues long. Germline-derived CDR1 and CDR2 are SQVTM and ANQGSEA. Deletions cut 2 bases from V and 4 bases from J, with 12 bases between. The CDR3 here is CSVERQSGYNEQFF. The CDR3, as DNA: TGCAGCGTTGAAAGGCAGTCTGGTTACAATGAGCAGTTCTTC.

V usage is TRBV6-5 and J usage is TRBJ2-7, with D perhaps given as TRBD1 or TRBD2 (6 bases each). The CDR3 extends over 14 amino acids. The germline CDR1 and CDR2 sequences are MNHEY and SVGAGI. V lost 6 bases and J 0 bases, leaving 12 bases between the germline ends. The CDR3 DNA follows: TGTGCCAGCAGGCGGGACACCAGCTCCTACGAGCAGTACTTC. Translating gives CASRRDTSSYEQYF.

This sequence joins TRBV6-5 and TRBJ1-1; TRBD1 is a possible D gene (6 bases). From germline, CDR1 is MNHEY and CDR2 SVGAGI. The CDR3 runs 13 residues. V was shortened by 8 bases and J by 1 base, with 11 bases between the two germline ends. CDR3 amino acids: CASLRTANTEAFF. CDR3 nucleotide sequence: TGTGCCAGCCTAAGGACAGCGAACACTGAAGCTTTCTTT.

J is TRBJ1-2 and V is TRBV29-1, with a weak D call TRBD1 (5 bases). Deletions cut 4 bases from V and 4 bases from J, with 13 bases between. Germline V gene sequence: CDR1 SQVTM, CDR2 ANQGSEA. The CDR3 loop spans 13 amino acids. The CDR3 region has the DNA TGCAGCGTTGGCTTTGGGACGACCTATGGCTACACCTTC. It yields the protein CSVGFGTTYGYTF.

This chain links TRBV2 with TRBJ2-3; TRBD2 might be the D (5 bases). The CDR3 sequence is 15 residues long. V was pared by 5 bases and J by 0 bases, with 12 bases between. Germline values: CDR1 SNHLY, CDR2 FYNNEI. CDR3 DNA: TGTGCCAGCAGTCAGCGGACTCCTAGCACAGATACGCAGTATTTT. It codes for CASSQRTPSTDTQYF.

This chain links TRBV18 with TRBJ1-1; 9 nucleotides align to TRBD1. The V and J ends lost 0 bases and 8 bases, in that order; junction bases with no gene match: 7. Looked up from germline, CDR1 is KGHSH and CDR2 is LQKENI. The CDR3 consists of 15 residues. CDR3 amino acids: CASSPPVRQGEEAFF. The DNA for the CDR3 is TGTGCCAGCTCACCACCGGTAAGACAGGGGGAGGAAGCTTTCTTT.

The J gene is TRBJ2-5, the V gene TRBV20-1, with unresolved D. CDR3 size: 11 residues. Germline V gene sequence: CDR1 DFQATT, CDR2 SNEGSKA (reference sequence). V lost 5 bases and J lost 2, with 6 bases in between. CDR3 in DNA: TGCAGTGCTCAGTTACAAGAGACCCAGTACTTC. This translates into CSAQLQETQYF.

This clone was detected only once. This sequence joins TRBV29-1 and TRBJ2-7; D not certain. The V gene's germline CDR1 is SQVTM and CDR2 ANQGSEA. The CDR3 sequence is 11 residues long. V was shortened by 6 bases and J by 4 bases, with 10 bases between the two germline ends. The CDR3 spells CSVDSGYEQYF. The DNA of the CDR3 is TGCAGCGTCGACTCTGGGTACGAGCAGTACTTC.

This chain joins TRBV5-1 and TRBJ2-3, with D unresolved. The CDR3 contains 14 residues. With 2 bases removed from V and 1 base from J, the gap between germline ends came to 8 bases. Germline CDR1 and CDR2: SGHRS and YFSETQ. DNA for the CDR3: TGCGCCAGCAGCTTAGGCCCTGGCACAGATACGCAGTATTTT. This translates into CASSLGPGTDTQYF.

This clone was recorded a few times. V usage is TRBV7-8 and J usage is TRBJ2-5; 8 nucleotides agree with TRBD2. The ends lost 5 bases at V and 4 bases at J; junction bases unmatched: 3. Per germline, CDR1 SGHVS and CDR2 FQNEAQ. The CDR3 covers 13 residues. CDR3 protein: CASSNRGGETQYF. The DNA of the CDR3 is TGTGCCAGCAGCAACCGGGGGGGAGAGACCCAGTACTTC.

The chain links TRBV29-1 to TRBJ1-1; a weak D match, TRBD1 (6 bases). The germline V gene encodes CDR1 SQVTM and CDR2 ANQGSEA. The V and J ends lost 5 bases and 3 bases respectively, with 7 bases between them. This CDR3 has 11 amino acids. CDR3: CSVTGYTEAFF. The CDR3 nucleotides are TGCAGCGTTACAGGGTACACTGAAGCTTTCTTT. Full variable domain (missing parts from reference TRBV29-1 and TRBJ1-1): SAVISQKPSRDICQRGTSLTIQCQVDSQVTMMFWYRQQPGQSLTLIATANQGSEATYESGFVIDKFPISRPNLTFSTLTVSNMSPEDSSIYLCSVTGYTEAFFGQGTRLTVV.

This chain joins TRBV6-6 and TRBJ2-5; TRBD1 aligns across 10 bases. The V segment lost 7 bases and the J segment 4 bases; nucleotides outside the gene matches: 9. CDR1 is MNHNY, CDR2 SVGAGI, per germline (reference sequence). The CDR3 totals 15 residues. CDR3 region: CASIRTGTGVETQYF. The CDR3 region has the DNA TGTGCCAGCATCCGTACCGGGACAGGGGTAGAGACCCAGTACTTC.